This is a list of T cell receptor beta chains from one sample in a study of identical twins. Via MiXCR, TCRdb re-called the 5' RACE reads, giving one row per CDR3 protein. The sample contains over 200,000 distinct CDR3 sequences, roughly a tenth of which appear only once. Sequenced input: memory (CD45RO+) T cells sorted from blood. These receptors were collected from a woman aged 18-29 years in good health. The CDR3 runs from the conserved cysteine through the conserved F or W. D genes are given only for firm matches. Not all rows give a size; the values are once, few, many and, for expanded clones, a class.

v_call,j_call,clone_size,d_call,cdr3_nt,cdr3_aa
TRBV24-1,TRBJ2-3,many,TRBD2,TGTGCCACCAGTGACACGACACGTACTAGCGACCCAGATACGCAGTATTTT,CATSDTTRTSDPDTQYF
TRBV6-5,TRBJ1-6,NA,NA,TGTGCCAGCAGTTACAGGGAGAAGGATTCACCCCTCCACTTT,CASSYREKDSPLHF
TRBV20-1,TRBJ2-7,few,TRBD2,TGCAGTGCTTCCAAGACTAGCGGGGCCTACGAGCAGTACTTC,CSASKTSGAYEQYF
TRBV7-2,TRBJ2-7,few,TRBD2,TGTGCCAGCAGCTTAAAGTGGGCGGGAGGAACCTACGAGCAGTACTTC,CASSLKWAGGTYEQYF
TRBV6-1,TRBJ1-6,NA,NA,TGTGCCAGCAGCCGACAGATCACCTATAATTCACCCCTCCACTTT,CASSRQITYNSPLHF
TRBV12-3/TRBV12-4,TRBJ2-3,many,TRBD1,TGTGCCAGCAGTTTGAGACAGGGGCTAGATACGCAGTATTTT,CASSLRQGLDTQYF
TRBV30,TRBJ1-1,NA,NA,TGTGCCTGGAGTCTCAGCACCGAAGCTTTCTTT,CAWSLSTEAFF
TRBV25-1,TRBJ2-5,NA,NA,TGTGCCAGCAGTGGTTTTATGGAGACCCAGTACTTC,CASSGFMETQYF
TRBV7-2,TRBJ2-3,NA,NA,TGTGCCAGCAGCTATGAGACAGATACGCAGTATTTT,CASSYETDTQYF
TRBV2,TRBJ1-2,few,NA,TGTGCCAGCAGGATTAACCGGGACGGGAGCTATGGCTACACCTTC,CASRINRDGSYGYTF
TRBV7-2,TRBJ1-2,NA,NA,TGTGCCAGCAGCTTAGGGACGTCATATAACTATGGCTACACCTTC,CASSLGTSYNYGYTF
TRBV3-1,TRBJ2-1,NA,TRBD2,TGTGCCTGCAGCCGGACCCCCGGGACTAGCTGGGCCAATGAGCAGTTCTTC,CACSRTPGTSWANEQFF
TRBV12-3/TRBV12-4,TRBJ2-4,NA,NA,TGTGCCAGCAGTTTAGGAGGGGGAGTAGACATTCAGTACTTC,CASSLGGGVDIQYF
TRBV24-1,TRBJ2-7,few,NA,TGTGCCACCAGGGCGGGACAGATTACCTACGAGCAGTACTTC,CATRAGQITYEQYF
TRBV6-6,TRBJ2-1,NA,TRBD2,TGTGCCAGCAGTCTCCCGGGACTAGGACGCCTTGAGCAGTTCTTC,CASSLPGLGRLEQFF
TRBV12-3/TRBV12-4,TRBJ1-3,many,NA,TGTGCCAGCAGCCGGAGTACAGGGGGAAACACCATATATTTT,CASSRSTGGNTIYF
TRBV5-5,TRBJ1-3,NA,NA,TGTGCCAGCAGCTTGGCGTTACGACCCTGGACTGGAAACACCATATATTTT,CASSLALRPWTGNTIYF
TRBV12-3/TRBV12-4,TRBJ1-2,many,NA,TGTGCCAGCAGATCGACGGAGGGACCTTATGGCTACACCTTC,CASRSTEGPYGYTF
TRBV6-1,TRBJ2-7,few,NA,TGTGCCAGCACCATAGCTCGGGGGCAACCCTCCTACGAGCAGTACTTC,CASTIARGQPSYEQYF
TRBV11-2,TRBJ2-7,NA,NA,TGTGCCAGCAGCTTAATTGGTGCGGGAAGCGAGCAGTACTTC,CASSLIGAGSEQYF
TRBV14,TRBJ2-1,few,NA,TGTGCCAGCAGCCAGAGGGACCATTCGCCGTTCTTC,CASSQRDHSPFF
TRBV29-1,TRBJ2-1,few,NA,TGCAGCGGACAGGTAGAGGAGCAGTTCTTC,CSGQVEEQFF
TRBV20-1,TRBJ2-2,once,TRBD2,TGCAGTGCGCGACGTAGCGGGGGGGCTTCCGGGGAGCTGTTTTTT,CSARRSGGASGELFF
TRBV20-1,TRBJ2-1,few,NA,TGCAGTGCTGATACTCTACGACCTGTCAATGAGCAGTTCTTC,CSADTLRPVNEQFF
TRBV29-1,TRBJ1-2,NA,NA,TGCAGCGTTGGAGACAGCGGCTACACCTTC,CSVGDSGYTF
TRBV2,TRBJ2-2,many,NA,TGTGCCAGCAGTGAAGGCGGAGGGGGCGCTTTTTCAGGGGAGCTGTTTTTT,CASSEGGGGAFSGELFF
TRBV10-3,TRBJ1-2,few,TRBD1,TGTGCCATCAAATCGACAGGGGGCGATGGCTACACCTTC,CAIKSTGGDGYTF